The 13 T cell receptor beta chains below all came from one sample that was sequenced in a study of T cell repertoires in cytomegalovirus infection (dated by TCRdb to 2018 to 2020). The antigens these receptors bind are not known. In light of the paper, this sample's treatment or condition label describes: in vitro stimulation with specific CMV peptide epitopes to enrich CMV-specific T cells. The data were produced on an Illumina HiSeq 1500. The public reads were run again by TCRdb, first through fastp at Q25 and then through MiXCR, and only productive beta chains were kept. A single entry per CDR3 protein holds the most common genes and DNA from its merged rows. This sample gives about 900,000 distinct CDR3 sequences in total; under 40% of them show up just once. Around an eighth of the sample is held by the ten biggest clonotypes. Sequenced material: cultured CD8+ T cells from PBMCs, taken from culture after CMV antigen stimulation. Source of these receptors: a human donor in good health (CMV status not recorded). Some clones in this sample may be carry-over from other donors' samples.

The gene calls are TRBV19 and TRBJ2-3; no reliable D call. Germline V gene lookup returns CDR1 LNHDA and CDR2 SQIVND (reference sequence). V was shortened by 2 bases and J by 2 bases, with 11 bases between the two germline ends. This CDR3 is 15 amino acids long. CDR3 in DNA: TGTGCCAGTAGTATAAACCGGAGACACACAGATACGCAGTATTTT. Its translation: CASSINRRHTDTQYF.

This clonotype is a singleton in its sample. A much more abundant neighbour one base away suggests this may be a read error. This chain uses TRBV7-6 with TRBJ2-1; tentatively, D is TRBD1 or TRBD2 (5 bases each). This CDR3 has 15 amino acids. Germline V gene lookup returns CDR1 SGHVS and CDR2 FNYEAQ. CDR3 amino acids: CASSLPGPSYSEQFF. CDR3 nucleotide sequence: TGTGCCAGCAGCTTACCGGGACCGTCCTACAGTGAGCAGTTCTTC.

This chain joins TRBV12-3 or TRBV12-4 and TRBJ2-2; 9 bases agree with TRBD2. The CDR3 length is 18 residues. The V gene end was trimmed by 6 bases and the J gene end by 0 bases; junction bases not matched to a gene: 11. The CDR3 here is CASSLFPLAGTNTGELFF. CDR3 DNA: TGTGCCAGCAGCCTATTCCCGCTAGCGGGGACGAACACCGGGGAGCTGTTTTTT.

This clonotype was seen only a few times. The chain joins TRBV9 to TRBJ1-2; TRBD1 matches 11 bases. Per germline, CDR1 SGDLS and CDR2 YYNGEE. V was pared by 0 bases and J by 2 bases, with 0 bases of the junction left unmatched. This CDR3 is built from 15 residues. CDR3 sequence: CASSVGTGGNYGYTF. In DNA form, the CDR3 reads TGTGCCAGCAGCGTAGGGACAGGGGGCAACTATGGCTACACCTTC. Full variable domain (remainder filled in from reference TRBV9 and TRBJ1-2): DSGVTQTPKHLITATGQRVTLRCSPRSGDLSVYWYQQSLDQGLQFLIQYYNGEERAKGNILERFSAQQFPDLHSELNLSSLELGDSALYFCASSVGTGGNYGYTFGSGTRLTVV.

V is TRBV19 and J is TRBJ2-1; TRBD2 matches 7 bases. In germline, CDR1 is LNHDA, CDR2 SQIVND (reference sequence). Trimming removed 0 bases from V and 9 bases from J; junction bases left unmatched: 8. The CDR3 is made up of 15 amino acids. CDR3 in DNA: TGTGCCAGTAGTATAGATCCGGGGGGTTACGCTGAGCAGTTCTTC. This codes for CASSIDPGGYAEQFF.

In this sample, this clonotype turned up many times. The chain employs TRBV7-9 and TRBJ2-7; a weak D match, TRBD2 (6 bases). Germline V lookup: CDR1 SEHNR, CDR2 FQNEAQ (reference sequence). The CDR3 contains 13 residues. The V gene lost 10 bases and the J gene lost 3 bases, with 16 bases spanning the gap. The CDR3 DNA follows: TGTGCCATCGAGGAAACTAGCAGCTACGAGCAGTACGTC. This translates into CAIEETSSYEQYV.

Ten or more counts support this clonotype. In DNA, the CDR3 is TGTGCCAGCAGTTTATCCGCCAGCAATCAGCCCCAGCATTTT. Its protein is CASSLSASNQPQHF. This chain uses TRBV27 with TRBJ1-5; D is ambiguous. V dropped 0 bases and J dropped 1 base, with 4 bases sitting between them. There are 14 residues in the CDR3. Germline CDR1 MNHEY, CDR2 SMNVEV (reference sequence).

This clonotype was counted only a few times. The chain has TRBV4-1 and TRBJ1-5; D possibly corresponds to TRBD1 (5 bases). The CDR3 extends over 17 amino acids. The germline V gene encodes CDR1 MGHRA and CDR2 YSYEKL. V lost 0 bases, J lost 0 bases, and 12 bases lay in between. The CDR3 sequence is CASSQEPGTPSNQPQHF. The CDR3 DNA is TGCGCCAGCAGCCAAGAGCCAGGGACGCCTAGCAATCAGCCCCAGCATTTT.

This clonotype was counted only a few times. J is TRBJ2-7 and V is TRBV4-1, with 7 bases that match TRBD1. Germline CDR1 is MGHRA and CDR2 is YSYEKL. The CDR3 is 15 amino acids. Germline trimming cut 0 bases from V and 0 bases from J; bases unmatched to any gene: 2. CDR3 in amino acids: CASSQEGTVSYEQYF. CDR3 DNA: TGCGCCAGCAGCCAAGAAGGGACAGTCTCCTACGAGCAGTACTTC.

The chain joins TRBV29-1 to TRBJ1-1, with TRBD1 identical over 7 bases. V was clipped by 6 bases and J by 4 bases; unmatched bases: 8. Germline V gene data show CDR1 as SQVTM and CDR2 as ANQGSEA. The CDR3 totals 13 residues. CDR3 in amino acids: CSVLTGRSTEAFF. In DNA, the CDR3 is TGCAGCGTCCTGACAGGGCGAAGCACTGAAGCTTTCTTT.

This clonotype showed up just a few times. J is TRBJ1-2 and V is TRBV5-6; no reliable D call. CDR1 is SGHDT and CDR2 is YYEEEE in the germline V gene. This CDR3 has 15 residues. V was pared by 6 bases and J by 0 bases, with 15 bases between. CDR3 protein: CASTLGAYSNYGYTF. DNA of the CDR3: TGTGCCAGCACCCTCGGAGCATATTCTAACTATGGCTACACCTTC.

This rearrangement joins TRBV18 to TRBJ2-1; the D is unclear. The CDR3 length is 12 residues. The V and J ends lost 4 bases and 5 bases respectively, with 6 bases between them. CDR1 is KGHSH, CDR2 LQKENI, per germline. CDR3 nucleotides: TGTGCCAGCTCACAATACAACAATGAGCAGTTCTTC. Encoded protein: CASSQYNNEQFF.

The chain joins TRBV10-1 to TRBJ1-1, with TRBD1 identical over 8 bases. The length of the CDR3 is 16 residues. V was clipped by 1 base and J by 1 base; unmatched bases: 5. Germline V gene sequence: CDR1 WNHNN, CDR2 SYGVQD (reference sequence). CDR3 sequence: CASSEFQGAANTEAFF. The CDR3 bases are TGCGCCAGCAGTGAGTTCCAGGGGGCGGCGAACACTGAAGCTTTCTTT.